These 32 T cell receptor beta chains came from one sample sequenced in a study of blood T cell repertoires in COVID-19. Some clones are missing from TCRdb's copy, which holds only in-frame ones; the method was immunoSEQ multiplex PCR. The sample lists under 300,000 clones, 75% to 90% occurring once. The sample taken for sequencing was peripheral blood. All receptors come from a woman in her seventies with acute or convalescent COVID-19.

Turning to this clone: The junction shows a germline mismatch at one end, possibly a read error. This sequence joins TRBV27 and TRBJ1-2; the match to TRBD1 covers 10 bases. This CDR3 comprises 14 residues. Germline V lookup: CDR1 MNHEY, CDR2 SMNVEV (reference sequence). The CDR3 loop reads CASSAPGTGAQQSF. CDR3 sequence (DNA): TGTGCCAGCAGTGCCCCCGGGACAGGGGCCCAGCAGTCCTTC.

The V gene is TRBV11-2, the J gene TRBJ1-1; D not resolved. Between the trimmed V and J ends, which lost 2 bases and 1 base, there was a span of 8 bases. CDR1 is SGHAT, CDR2 FQNNGV, per germline. This CDR3 region has 14 residues. CDR3 region: CASSLNGGNTEAFF. DNA of the CDR3: TGTGCCAGCAGCTTAAACGGAGGGAACACTGAAGCTTTCTTT.

This chain uses TRBV3-1 (or the pseudogene TRBV3-2) with TRBJ1-4; D is possibly TRBD1 (5 bases). Germline V gene lookup returns CDR1 LGHDT and CDR2 YNNKEL (reference sequence). V was cut by 4 bases and J by 3 bases, with 12 bases left in between. The CDR3 has 15 amino acids. The DNA for the CDR3 is TGTGCCAGCAGCCCCTCGGGGGGTGCTAATGAAAAACTGTTTTTT. It encodes CASSPSGGANEKLFF.

This rearrangement joins TRBV19 to TRBJ2-3; D is undetermined. The length of the CDR3 is 14 residues. V dropped 6 bases and J dropped 0 bases, with 10 bases sitting between them. Germline V CDR1 and CDR2: LNHDA, SQIVND (reference sequence). Here the CDR3 reads CASSEIYSTDTQYF. The CDR3 DNA sequence: TGTGCCAGTAGCGAAATCTACAGCACAGATACGCAGTATTTT.

This clone showed up many times. CDR3 in amino acids: CASRTGVYEQYF. CDR3 bases: TGTGCCAGCCGGACGGGGGTCTACGAGCAGTACTTC. The V and J genes are TRBV2 and TRBJ2-7; D is possibly TRBD2 (6 bases). Germline assignment: CDR1 SNHLY and CDR2 FYNNEI. This CDR3 contains 12 residues. The ends were cut back, 8 bases at V and 3 bases at J, with 11 bases in the middle.

The V gene is TRBV18, the J gene TRBJ1-1, with a possible D match to TRBD1 (6 bases). This CDR3 spans 12 amino acids. V lost 5 bases and J 7 bases, leaving 11 bases between the germline ends. Germline values: CDR1 KGHSH, CDR2 LQKENI. CDR3 loop: CASSEQGLEAFF. DNA for the CDR3: TGTGCCAGCTCAGAACAGGGCCTTGAAGCTTTCTTT.

The chain joins TRBV29-1 to TRBJ1-4, with D perhaps TRBD1 (5 bases). V lost 7 bases to trimming and J lost 0 bases, with 15 bases between them. Germline CDR1 reads SQVTM; CDR2 reads ANQGSEA. The CDR3 consists of 15 residues. CDR3 nucleotide sequence: TGCAGCGCAGGTGGCGGGGGGTCAACTAATGAAAAACTGTTTTTT. Amino acid sequence: CSAGGGGSTNEKLFF. Full variable domain (missing parts from reference TRBV29-1 and TRBJ1-4): SAVISQKPSRDICQRGTSLTIQCQVDSQVTMMFWYRQQPGQSLTLIATANQGSEATYESGFVIDKFPISRPNLTFSTLTVSNMSPEDSSIYLCSAGGGGSTNEKLFFGSGTQLSVL.

This clone was observed a single time. The chain employs TRBV9 and TRBJ2-4, with TRBD2 matching 10 bases. J gave up 9 bases and V 0 bases, and 27 bases lay outside the gene matches. There are 22 residues in the CDR3. The germline V gene encodes CDR1 SGDLS and CDR2 YYNGEE. The CDR3 sequence is CASSVEGGGWFSGGPIRRIQYF. In DNA, the CDR3 is TGTGCCAGCAGCGTAGAGGGAGGCGGCTGGTTTAGCGGGGGGCCTATACGACGCATTCAGTACTTC.

The V and J genes are TRBV24-1 and TRBJ1-2, with 8 bases that match TRBD1. The CDR3 sequence is 14 residues long. The V gene's germline CDR1 is KGHDR and CDR2 SFDVKD. V shed 3 bases, J shed 8 bases, and the junction held 7 bases outside the gene matches. CDR3: CATSDSRGPGGYTF. Written as DNA, the CDR3 is TGTGCCACCAGTGATAGCAGGGGGCCAGGGGGCTACACCTTC.

Only one count was recorded for this clone. This sequence joins TRBV19 and TRBJ1-4, with 9 nucleotides matching TRBD1. The ends lost 3 bases at V and 11 bases at J; junction bases unmatched: 22. The CDR3 sequence is 19 residues long. Germline V CDR1 and CDR2: LNHDA, SQIVND (reference sequence). The CDR3 here is CASSINSGQGGPNERKLFF. In DNA form, the CDR3 reads TGTGCCAGTAGTATTAATTCGGGACAGGGTGGTCCTAATGAAAGGAAACTGTTTTTT.

The chain links TRBV2 to TRBJ2-4; tentative D call: TRBD1 (5 bases). V was cut by 6 bases and J by 7 bases, with 13 bases left in between. Germline V gene sequence: CDR1 SNHLY, CDR2 FYNNEI. This CDR3 comprises 13 residues. The CDR3 nucleotides read TGTGCCAGCAGGCAGGGCCCCCCGAACATTCAGTACTTC. Protein: CASRQGPPNIQYF.

The rearrangement uses TRBV5-1 and TRBJ2-1; 10 bases agree with TRBD1. Germline assignment: CDR1 SGHRS and CDR2 YFSETQ. The junction had 12 bases not matched to a gene; V was cut back by 4 bases and J by 8 bases. This CDR3 comprises 16 residues. For the CDR3, the DNA is TGCGCCAGCAGCCCCCACTTGACAGGGGGCTTCGATGAGCAGTTCTTC. Protein sequence: CASSPHLTGGFDEQFF. Based on the CDR3 plus reference TRBV5-1 and TRBJ2-1, the full variable domain is KAGVTQTPRYLIKTRGQQVTLSCSPISGHRSVSWYQQTPGQGLQFLFEYFSETQRNKGNFPGRFSGRQFSNSRSEMNVSTLELGDSALYLCASSPHLTGGFDEQFFGPGTRLTVL.

V and J are TRBV5-4 and TRBJ1-2; possibly TRBD1 for D (6 bases). The CDR3 has 13 residues. Trimming pared 7 bases from V and 3 bases from J, leaving 13 bases between. In germline, CDR1 is SGHNT, CDR2 YYREEE (reference sequence). The DNA for the CDR3 is TGTGCCAGCGCGCACAACAGGGACTATGGCTACACCTTC. Protein: CASAHNRDYGYTF.

The J gene is TRBJ2-1, the V gene TRBV7-9; TRBD2 matches at 9 bases. The CDR3 spans 16 residues. V was clipped by 1 base and J by 8 bases; unmatched bases: 9. CDR1 and CDR2 from the germline V gene are SEHNR and FQNEAQ (reference sequence). Here the CDR3 reads CASSLGRAGGRDEQFF. CDR3 nucleotides: TGTGCCAGCAGCTTAGGTAGGGCGGGGGGGCGTGATGAGCAGTTCTTC. The full variable domain, with the rest looked up from reference TRBV7-9 and TRBJ2-1, is DTGVSQNPRHKITKRGQNVTFRCDPISEHNRLYWYRQTLGQGPEFLTYFQNEAQLEKSRLLSDRFSAERPKGSFSTLEIQRTEQGDSAMYLCASSLGRAGGRDEQFFGPGTRLTVL.

The chain has TRBV5-1 and TRBJ1-1; D might be TRBD1 (5 bases). Per the germline V gene, CDR1 is SGHRS and CDR2 is YFSETQ. The V and J ends lost 2 bases and 0 bases respectively, with 8 bases between them. This CDR3 region has 14 residues. The CDR3 bases are TGCGCCAGCAGCTTAGGGGAATTGAACACTGAAGCTTTCTTT. It translates to CASSLGELNTEAFF.

This clone was counted once. J is TRBJ2-6 and V is TRBV6-1; the match to TRBD1 covers 8 bases. Germline V lookup: CDR1 MNHNS, CDR2 SASEGT. The CDR3 totals 18 residues. V shed 3 bases and J 4 bases; nucleotides not matched to a gene: 11. The CDR3 coding sequence is TGTGCCAGCAGTGATGGGGCAGGGGGCGCCTCGGGGGCCAACGTCCTGACTTTC. Protein sequence: CASSDGAGGASGANVLTF.

This clone occurred once. The rearrangement links TRBV30 to TRBJ1-3; 7 bases agree with TRBD1. Germline trimming cut 0 bases from V and 5 bases from J; bases unmatched to any gene: 7. The CDR3 has 15 residues. CDR1 GTSNPN and CDR2 SVGIG come from the germline V gene (reference sequence). The CDR3 DNA follows: TGTGCCTGGAGTGTCCGACAGGGATCAAGAAACACCATATATTTT. Protein: CAWSVRQGSRNTIYF.

For the CDR3, the DNA is TGTGCCGGACGGATCGGGACAGACTCCTACAATGAGCAGTTCTTC. It codes for CAGRIGTDSYNEQFF. The J gene is TRBJ2-1, the V gene TRBV6-9; 7 bases match TRBD1. The CDR3 runs to 15 residues. The J segment lost 0 bases and the V segment lost 11 bases, leaving 10 bases of the junction unmatched. In germline, CDR1 is MNHGY, CDR2 SVAAGI.

J is TRBJ2-1 and V is TRBV19; TRBD1 matches 11 bases. V gave up 2 bases and J gave up 0 bases; unmatched junction bases: 6. The CDR3 contains 18 residues. Germline V CDR1 and CDR2: LNHDA, SQIVND (reference sequence). For the CDR3, the DNA is TGTGCCAGTAGTATAAGCGGACAGGGGGCTAGCTCCTACAATGAGCAGTTCTTC. Translation gives CASSISGQGASSYNEQFF.

This clone occurred once. The V call is TRBV6-5, the J call TRBJ1-2; a possible D gene is TRBD1 (6 bases). Trimming pared 0 bases from V and 2 bases from J, leaving 7 bases between. The CDR3 totals 14 residues. Germline assignment: CDR1 MNHEY and CDR2 SVGAGI. The CDR3 reads CASSYSQGNYGYTF. CDR3 nucleotides: TGTGCCAGCAGTTACTCACAGGGAAACTATGGCTACACCTTC.

This sequence joins TRBV11-2 and TRBJ2-3; the D is unclear. V lost 2 bases, J lost 7 bases, and 4 bases lay in between. CDR3 size: 11 residues. Germline values: CDR1 SGHAT, CDR2 FQNNGV. The CDR3 loop reads CASSLSNTQYF. For the CDR3, the DNA is TGTGCCAGCAGCTTATCAAATACGCAGTATTTT.

The chain recombines TRBV19 with TRBJ1-5; TRBD1 aligns across 7 bases. V gave up 4 bases and J gave up 6 bases; unmatched junction bases: 9. This CDR3 is built from 15 residues. The germline V gene encodes CDR1 LNHDA and CDR2 SQIVND (reference sequence). For the CDR3, the DNA is TGTGCCAGTAGTAGAAGACAGGGAAGGTTTCAGCCCCAGCATTTT. It translates to CASSRRQGRFQPQHF.

The chain joins TRBV6-5 to TRBJ2-3; TRBD2 is a possible D gene (6 bases). The CDR3 runs 16 residues. The germline V gene has CDR1 MNHEY and CDR2 SVGAGI. Trimming cost V 0 bases and J 1 base, with 11 bases left between them. The DNA for the CDR3 is TGTGCCAGCAGTTACTCGAATCCTAGCGGCACAGATACGCAGTATTTT. The encoded protein is CASSYSNPSGTDTQYF.

The chain is built from TRBV11-2 and TRBJ2-1; TRBD2 matches 9 bases. The CDR3 is 17 residues long. Germline values: CDR1 SGHAT, CDR2 FQNNGV. V lost 6 bases and J lost 7; bases outside the gene matches: 16. The CDR3 region is CASSPRWGLAGTNEQFF. In nucleotides, the CDR3 is TGTGCCAGCAGTCCAAGATGGGGTCTAGCGGGGACGAATGAGCAGTTCTTC. The full variable domain, completed using reference TRBV11-2 and TRBJ2-1, is EAGVAQSPRYKIIEKRQSVAFWCNPISGHATLYWYQQILGQGPKLLIQFQNNGVVDDSQLPKDRFSAERLKGVDSTLKIQPAKLEDSAVYLCASSPRWGLAGTNEQFFGPGTRLTVL.

The J gene is TRBJ1-5, the V gene TRBV25-1; perhaps TRBD1 as D (5 bases). The CDR3 is 14 amino acids. Germline V lookup: CDR1 MGHDK, CDR2 SYGVNS. The ends were cut back, 4 bases at V and 4 bases at J, with 11 bases in the middle. The CDR3 spells CASSGRQSNQPQHF. DNA of the CDR3: TGTGCCAGCAGTGGGAGACAGTCAAATCAGCCCCAGCATTTT.

The chain has TRBV7-8 and TRBJ2-1, with TRBD1 matching over 8 bases. The V gene end was trimmed by 5 bases and the J gene end by 2 bases; junction bases not matched to a gene: 8. The CDR3 spans 16 residues. The V gene's germline CDR1 is SGHVS and CDR2 FQNEAQ. CDR3 bases: TGTGCCAGCAGCCCTGACAGGGGAAGGACCTACAATGAGCAGTTCTTC. Protein sequence: CASSPDRGRTYNEQFF.

This rearrangement joins TRBV3-1 (or the pseudogene TRBV3-2) to TRBJ2-1, with 8 bases lining up with TRBD2. V shed 7 bases, J shed 5 bases, and the junction held 10 bases outside the gene matches. The length of the CDR3 is 15 residues. The germline gives CDR1 LGHDT, CDR2 YNNKEL (reference sequence). The CDR3 DNA sequence: TGTGCCAGCACCTACAGGAGCGGGGGCAACAATGAGCAGTTCTTC. Its translation: CASTYRSGGNNEQFF.

The chain is built from TRBV5-1 and TRBJ1-1; TRBD1 is a possible D gene (5 bases). The CDR3 consists of 17 residues. With 1 base removed from V and 6 bases from J, the gap between germline ends came to 22 bases. CDR1 SGHRS and CDR2 YFSETQ come from the germline V gene. This CDR3 is CASSLKGGGEQEPEAFF. The CDR3 bases are TGCGCCAGCAGCTTGAAGGGTGGCGGCGAACAGGAGCCTGAAGCTTTCTTT.

CDR3: CATRGGLGLAGFDEQFF. The CDR3 coding sequence is TGTGCCACCAGAGGGGGCTTGGGACTAGCGGGGTTCGATGAGCAGTTCTTC. The rearrangement joins TRBV10-3 to TRBJ2-1; 13 bases are shared with TRBD2. The V and J ends lost 10 bases and 8 bases, in that order; junction bases with no gene match: 17. The germline CDR1 and CDR2 sequences are ENHRY and SYGVKD. This CDR3 is built from 17 residues.

The chain employs TRBV9 and TRBJ2-3; D is perhaps TRBD2 (6 bases). Germline V lookup: CDR1 SGDLS, CDR2 YYNGEE. CDR3 length equals 16 residues. The V end lost 4 bases, the J end lost 0 bases, and 15 bases lay between the germline ends. CDR3 in DNA: TGTGCCAGCAGCCCCCGTCTCGGGACTAGCACAGATACGCAGTATTTT. This sequence encodes CASSPRLGTSTDTQYF.

V gene TRBV2 combines with J gene TRBJ1-1; TRBD1 aligns across 9 bases. Germline V gene data show CDR1 as SNHLY and CDR2 as FYNNEI. The CDR3 totals 17 residues. Trimming took 4 bases from V and 1 from J; bases not matched to a gene: 10. CDR3 DNA: TGTGCCAGCAGTGTACCGGGACAGGGCTGGAAGAACACTGAAGCTTTCTTT. This codes for CASSVPGQGWKNTEAFF.

This chain connects TRBV9 to TRBJ2-2; the match to TRBD2 covers 11 bases. Germline V gene data show CDR1 as SGDLS and CDR2 as YYNGEE. CDR3 length: 17 residues. After removal of 0 bases from V and 5 bases from J, the junction contained 6 bases not matched to a gene. The CDR3 reads CASSVGSGGARTGELFF. The CDR3 DNA sequence: TGTGCCAGCAGCGTAGGTAGCGGGGGGGCTCGGACCGGGGAGCTGTTTTTT.